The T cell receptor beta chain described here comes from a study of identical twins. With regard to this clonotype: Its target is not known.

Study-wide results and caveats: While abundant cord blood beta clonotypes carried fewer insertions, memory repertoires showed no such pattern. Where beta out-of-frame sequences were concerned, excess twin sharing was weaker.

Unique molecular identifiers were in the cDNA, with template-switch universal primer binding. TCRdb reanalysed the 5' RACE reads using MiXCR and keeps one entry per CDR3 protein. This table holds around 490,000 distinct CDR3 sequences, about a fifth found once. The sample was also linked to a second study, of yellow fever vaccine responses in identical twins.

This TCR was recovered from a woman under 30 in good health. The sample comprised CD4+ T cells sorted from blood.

In DNA, the CDR3 is TGTGCCAGCAGCCTCCGACCCCACTATGGCTACACCTTC. Translated, it gives CASSLRPHYGYTF. The chain carries TRBV5-5 and TRBJ1-2; D is uncertain. V lost 4 bases to trimming and J lost 3 bases, with 10 bases between them. The CDR3 covers 13 residues. The germline V gene encodes CDR1 SGHKS and CDR2 YYEKEE (reference sequence).